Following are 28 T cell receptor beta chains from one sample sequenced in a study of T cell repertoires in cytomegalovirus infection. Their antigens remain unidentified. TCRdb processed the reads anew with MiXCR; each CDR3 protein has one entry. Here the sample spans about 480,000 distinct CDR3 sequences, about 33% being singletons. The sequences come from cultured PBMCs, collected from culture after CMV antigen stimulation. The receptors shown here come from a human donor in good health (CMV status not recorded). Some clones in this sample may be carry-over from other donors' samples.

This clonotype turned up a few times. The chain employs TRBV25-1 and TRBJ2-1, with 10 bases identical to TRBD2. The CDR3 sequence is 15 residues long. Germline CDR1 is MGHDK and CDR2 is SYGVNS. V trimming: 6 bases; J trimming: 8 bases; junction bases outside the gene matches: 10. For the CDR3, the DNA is TGTGCCAGCAGCTGGACTAGCGGCTCTCGGGATGAGCAGTTCTTC. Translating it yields CASSWTSGSRDEQFF.

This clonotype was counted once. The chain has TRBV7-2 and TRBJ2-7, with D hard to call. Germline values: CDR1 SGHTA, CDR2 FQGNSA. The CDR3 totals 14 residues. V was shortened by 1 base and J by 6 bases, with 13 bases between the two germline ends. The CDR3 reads CASSLDGVPGEQYF. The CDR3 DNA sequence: TGTGCCAGCAGCTTAGACGGAGTGCCGGGCGAGCAGTACTTC.

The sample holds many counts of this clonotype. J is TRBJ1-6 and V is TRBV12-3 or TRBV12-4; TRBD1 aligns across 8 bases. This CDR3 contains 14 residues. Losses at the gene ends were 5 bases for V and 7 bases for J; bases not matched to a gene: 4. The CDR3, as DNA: TGTGCCAGCAGTCAGGGGGCGGTAAATTCACCCCTCCACTTT. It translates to CASSQGAVNSPLHF.

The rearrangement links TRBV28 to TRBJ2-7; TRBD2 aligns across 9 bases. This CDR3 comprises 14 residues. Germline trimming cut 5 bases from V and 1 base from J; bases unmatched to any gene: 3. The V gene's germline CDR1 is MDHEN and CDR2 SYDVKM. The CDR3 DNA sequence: TGTGCCAGCAGTCCTAGCGGGGCGTCCTACGAGCAGTACTTC. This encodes CASSPSGASYEQYF.

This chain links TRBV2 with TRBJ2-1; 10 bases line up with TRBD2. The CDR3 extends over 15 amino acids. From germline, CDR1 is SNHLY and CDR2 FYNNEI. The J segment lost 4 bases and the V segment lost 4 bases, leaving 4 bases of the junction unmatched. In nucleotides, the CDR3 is TGTGCCAGCAGTGTCCTAGCGGGAGCATACAATGAGCAGTTCTTC. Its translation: CASSVLAGAYNEQFF. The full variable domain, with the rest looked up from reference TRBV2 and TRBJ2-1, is EPEVTQTPSHQVTQMGQEVILRCVPISNHLYFYWYRQILGQKVEFLVSFYNNEISEKSEIFDDQFSVERPDGSNFTLKIRSTKLEDSAMYFCASSVLAGAYNEQFFGPGTRLTVL.

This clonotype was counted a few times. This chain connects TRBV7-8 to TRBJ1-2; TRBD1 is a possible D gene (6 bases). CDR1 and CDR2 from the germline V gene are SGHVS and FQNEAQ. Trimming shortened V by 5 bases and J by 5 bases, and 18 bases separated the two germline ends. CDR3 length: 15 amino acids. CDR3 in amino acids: CASSQGHPGEYGYTF. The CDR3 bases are TGTGCCAGCAGCCAGGGACACCCGGGCGAGTATGGCTACACCTTC.

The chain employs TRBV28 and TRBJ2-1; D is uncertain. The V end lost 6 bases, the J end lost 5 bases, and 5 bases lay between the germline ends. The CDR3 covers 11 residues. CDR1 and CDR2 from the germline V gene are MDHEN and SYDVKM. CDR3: CASRQHNEQFF. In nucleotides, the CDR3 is TGTGCCAGCAGGCAACACAATGAGCAGTTCTTC.

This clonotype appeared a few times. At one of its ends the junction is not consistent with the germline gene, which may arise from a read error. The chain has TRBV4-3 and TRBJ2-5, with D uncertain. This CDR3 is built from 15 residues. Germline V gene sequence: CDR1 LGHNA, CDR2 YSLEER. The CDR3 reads CASSKEGGIQETQYF. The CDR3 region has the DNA TGCGCCAGCAGCAAAGAAGGTGGGATACAAGAGACCCAGTACTTC.

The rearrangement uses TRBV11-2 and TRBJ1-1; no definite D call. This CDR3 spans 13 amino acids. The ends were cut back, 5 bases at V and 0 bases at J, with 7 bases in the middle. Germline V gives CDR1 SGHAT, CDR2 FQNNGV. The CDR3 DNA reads TGTGCCAGCAGCCCCCGTCTGAACACTGAAGCTTTCTTT. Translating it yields CASSPRLNTEAFF.

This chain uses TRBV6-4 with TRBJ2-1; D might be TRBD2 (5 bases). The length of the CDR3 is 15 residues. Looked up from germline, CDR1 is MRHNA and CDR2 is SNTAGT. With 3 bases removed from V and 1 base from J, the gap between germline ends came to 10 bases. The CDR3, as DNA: TGTGCCAGCAGTGATACGGGATTATCCTACAATGAGCAGTTCTTC. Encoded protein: CASSDTGLSYNEQFF.

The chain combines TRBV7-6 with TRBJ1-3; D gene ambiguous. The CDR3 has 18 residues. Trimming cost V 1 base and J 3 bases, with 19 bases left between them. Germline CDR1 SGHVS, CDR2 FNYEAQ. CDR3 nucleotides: TGTGCCAGCAGCTTAGAATCTAGGATTTACGATTTTGGAAACACCATATATTTT. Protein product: CASSLESRIYDFGNTIYF.

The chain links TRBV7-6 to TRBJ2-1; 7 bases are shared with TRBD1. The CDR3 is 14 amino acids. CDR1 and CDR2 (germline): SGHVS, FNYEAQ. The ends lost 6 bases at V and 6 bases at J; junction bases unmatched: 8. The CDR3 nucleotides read TGTGCCAGCAGTTCCTTCCGGGACAGCAATGAGCAGTTCTTC. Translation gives CASSSFRDSNEQFF.

CDR3 nucleotide sequence: TGCAGCGTTGCAGGTAGCGGAGGAGTCTACGAGCAGTACTTC. This translates into CSVAGSGGVYEQYF. The rearrangement joins TRBV29-1 to TRBJ2-7; tentatively, D is TRBD2 (6 bases). Germline CDR1 reads SQVTM; CDR2 reads ANQGSEA. The length of the CDR3 is 14 residues. Trimming took off 4 bases at V and 3 bases at J, with 16 bases between the two ends.

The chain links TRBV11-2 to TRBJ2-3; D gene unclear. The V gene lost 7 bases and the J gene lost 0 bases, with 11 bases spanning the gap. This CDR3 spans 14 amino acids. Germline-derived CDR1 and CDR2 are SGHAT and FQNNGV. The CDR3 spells CASKRTASTDTQYF. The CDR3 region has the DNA TGTGCCAGCAAAAGGACGGCTAGCACAGATACGCAGTATTTT.

The CDR3 spells CSASETGRKPQHF. CDR3 in DNA: TGCAGTGCTAGTGAGACAGGGAGGAAGCCCCAGCATTTT. V and J are TRBV20-1 and TRBJ1-5, with TRBD1 matching over 7 bases. From germline, CDR1 is DFQATT and CDR2 SNEGSKA (reference sequence). CDR3 length: 13 residues. V lost 3 bases, J lost 8 bases, and 7 bases stayed unmatched.

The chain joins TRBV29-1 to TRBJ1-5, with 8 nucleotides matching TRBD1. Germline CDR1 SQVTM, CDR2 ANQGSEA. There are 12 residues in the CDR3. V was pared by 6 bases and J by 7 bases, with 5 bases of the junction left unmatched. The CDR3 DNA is TGCAGCGTCGGACAGGGCGAGCAGCCCCAGCATTTT. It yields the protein CSVGQGEQPQHF.

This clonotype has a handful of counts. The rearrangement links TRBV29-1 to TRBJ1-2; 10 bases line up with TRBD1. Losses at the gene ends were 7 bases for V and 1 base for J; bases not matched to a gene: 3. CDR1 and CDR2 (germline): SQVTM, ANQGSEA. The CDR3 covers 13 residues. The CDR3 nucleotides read TGCAGCGCAGACAGGGGGCATAACTATGGCTACACCTTC. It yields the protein CSADRGHNYGYTF.

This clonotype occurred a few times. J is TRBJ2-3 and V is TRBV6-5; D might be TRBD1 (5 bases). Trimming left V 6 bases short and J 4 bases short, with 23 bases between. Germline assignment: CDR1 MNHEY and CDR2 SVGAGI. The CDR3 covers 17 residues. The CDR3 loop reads CASSAPPGNPSADTQYF. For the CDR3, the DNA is TGTGCCAGCAGCGCACCGCCAGGGAACCCGAGCGCAGATACGCAGTATTTT.

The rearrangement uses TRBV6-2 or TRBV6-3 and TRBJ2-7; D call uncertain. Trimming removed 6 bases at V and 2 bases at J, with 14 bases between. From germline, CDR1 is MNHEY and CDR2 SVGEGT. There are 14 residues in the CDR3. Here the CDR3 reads CASRPPGETYEQYV. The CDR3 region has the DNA TGTGCCAGCAGACCTCCAGGCGAGACCTACGAGCAGTACGTC.

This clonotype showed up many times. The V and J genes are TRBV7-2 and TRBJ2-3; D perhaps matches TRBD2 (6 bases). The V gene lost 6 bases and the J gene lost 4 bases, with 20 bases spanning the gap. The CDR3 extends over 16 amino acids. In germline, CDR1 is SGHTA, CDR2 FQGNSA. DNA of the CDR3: TGTGCCAGCAGTTTTTTGGCGGGGCAGGAATCAGATACGCAGTATTTT. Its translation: CASSFLAGQESDTQYF.

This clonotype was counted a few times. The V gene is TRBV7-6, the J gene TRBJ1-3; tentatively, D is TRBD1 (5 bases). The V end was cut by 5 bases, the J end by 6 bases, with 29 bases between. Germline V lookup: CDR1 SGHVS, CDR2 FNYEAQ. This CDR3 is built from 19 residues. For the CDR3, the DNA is TGTGCCAGCAGCGTTAGCCCGTTACCGGGAGGAGGAGGACAAAACACCATATATTTT. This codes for CASSVSPLPGGGGQNTIYF.

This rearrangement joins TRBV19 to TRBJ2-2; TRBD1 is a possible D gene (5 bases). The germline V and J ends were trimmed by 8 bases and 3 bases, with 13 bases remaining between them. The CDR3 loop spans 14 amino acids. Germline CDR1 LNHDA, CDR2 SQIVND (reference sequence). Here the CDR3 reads CASWSGFDTGELFF. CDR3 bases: TGTGCCAGTTGGTCAGGGTTCGACACCGGGGAGCTGTTTTTT.

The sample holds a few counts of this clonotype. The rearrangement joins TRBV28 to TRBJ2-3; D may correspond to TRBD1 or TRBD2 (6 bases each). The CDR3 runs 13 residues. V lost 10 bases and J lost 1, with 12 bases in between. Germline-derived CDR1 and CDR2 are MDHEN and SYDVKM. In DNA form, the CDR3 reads TGTGCCACAGTGGAGGGGGGCACAGATACGCAGTATTTT. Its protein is CATVEGGTDTQYF.

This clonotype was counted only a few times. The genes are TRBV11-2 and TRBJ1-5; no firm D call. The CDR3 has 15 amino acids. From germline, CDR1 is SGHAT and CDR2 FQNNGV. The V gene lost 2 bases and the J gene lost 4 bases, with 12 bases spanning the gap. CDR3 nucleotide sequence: TGTGCCAGCAGCTTATTTGCATCGACGAATCAGCCCCAGCATTTT. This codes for CASSLFASTNQPQHF.

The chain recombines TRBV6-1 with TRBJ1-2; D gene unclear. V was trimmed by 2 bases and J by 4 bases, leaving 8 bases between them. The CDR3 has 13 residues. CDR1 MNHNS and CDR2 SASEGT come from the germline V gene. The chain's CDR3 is CASSESRPYGYTF. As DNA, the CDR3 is TGTGCCAGCAGTGAAAGCAGGCCCTATGGCTACACCTTC.

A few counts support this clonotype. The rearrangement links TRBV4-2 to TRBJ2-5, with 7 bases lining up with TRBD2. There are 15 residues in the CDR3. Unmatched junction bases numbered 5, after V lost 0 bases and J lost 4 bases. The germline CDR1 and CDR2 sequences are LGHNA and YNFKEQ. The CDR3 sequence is CASSQEGGWGETQYF. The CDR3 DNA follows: TGTGCCAGCAGCCAAGAGGGGGGGTGGGGAGAGACCCAGTACTTC.

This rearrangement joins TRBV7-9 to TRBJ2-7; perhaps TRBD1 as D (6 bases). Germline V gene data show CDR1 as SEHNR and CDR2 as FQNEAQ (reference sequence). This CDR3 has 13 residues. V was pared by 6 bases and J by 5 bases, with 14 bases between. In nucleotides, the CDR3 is TGTGCCAGCAGGAACTCTAGGGGGAACGAGCAGTACGTC. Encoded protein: CASRNSRGNEQYV.

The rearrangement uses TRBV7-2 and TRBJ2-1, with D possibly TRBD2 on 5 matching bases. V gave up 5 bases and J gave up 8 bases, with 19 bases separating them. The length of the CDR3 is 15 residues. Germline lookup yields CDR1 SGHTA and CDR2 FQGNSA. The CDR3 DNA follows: TGTGCCAGCAGCCAAGGCTACGGGATTGTACATGAGCAGTTCTTC. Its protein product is CASSQGYGIVHEQFF.